This entry lists 5 T cell receptor beta chains sequenced from one sample in a study of blood T cell repertoires in COVID-19. Generated by immunoSEQ multiplex PCR, the TCRdb table keeps only in-frame clones and is missing some. The sample consists of around 250,000 clones, 86% of them appearing once. The sample consisted of PBMCs or T cells enriched from blood (not recorded which). The receptor source for this set is a man aged 18 to 30 who had recovered from COVID-19.

V usage is TRBV11-3 and J usage is TRBJ2-1; D call uncertain. CDR3 size: 12 residues. Trimming pared 1 base from V and 10 bases from J, leaving 8 bases between. Germline-derived CDR1 and CDR2 are SGHNT and YENEEA. CDR3 loop: CASSLGSVEQFF. CDR3 nucleotides: TGTGCCAGCAGCTTAGGTTCAGTAGAGCAGTTCTTC.

The chain uses TRBV10-3 and TRBJ1-2; D uncertain. V was cut by 0 bases and J by 4 bases, with 15 bases left in between. Germline V gene data show CDR1 as ENHRY and CDR2 as SYGVKD. CDR3 length: 16 amino acids. CDR3 coding DNA: TGTGCCATCAGTGAGTCTGCTGGCAGAACGCCCTATGGCTACACCTTC. Its protein product is CAISESAGRTPYGYTF.

The chain is built from TRBV27 and TRBJ2-2, with D maybe TRBD1 (5 bases). The CDR3 is 13 residues long. V shed 4 bases and J shed 6 bases, with 9 bases lying between them. Germline CDR1 and CDR2: MNHEY and SMNVEV (reference sequence). In DNA form, the CDR3 reads TGTGCCAGCAGTTCTTTGGGGCCCGGGGAGCTGTTTTTT. Translating gives CASSSLGPGELFF.

This rearrangement joins TRBV4-1 to TRBJ2-5; TRBD2 matches at 7 bases. After removal of 5 bases from V and 0 bases from J, the junction contained 6 bases not matched to a gene. Germline V gene sequence: CDR1 MGHRA, CDR2 YSYEKL. CDR3 length equals 15 residues. CDR3 in amino acids: CASSSRAGYQETQYF. The CDR3 DNA reads TGCGCCAGCAGCTCACGAGCGGGATACCAAGAGACCCAGTACTTC.

The chain joins TRBV5-4 to TRBJ2-1; D perhaps matches TRBD1 (6 bases). The CDR3 extends over 16 amino acids. From germline, CDR1 is SGHNT and CDR2 YYREEE (reference sequence). V was shortened by 4 bases and J by 8 bases, with 22 bases between the two germline ends. CDR3 in DNA: TGTGCCAGCAGCCTCTACAGGGTCACGTCTACGGATGAGCAGTTCTTC. As protein: CASSLYRVTSTDEQFF.